This TCR beta chain was identified during a study of T cell responses to AZD1222 COVID-19 vaccine. J gave up 2 bases and V 8 bases, and 8 bases lay outside the gene matches. Germline assignment: CDR1 KGHDR and CDR2 SFDVKD. The CDR3 is made up of 14 amino acids. Study outcomes and limitations: Repertoires were collected only later (after the peak T cell response had occurred). There were vaccine-associated CD4 TCRs across spike, dominant at 160-218 and 743-854. Donors, mostly white British, included more females; clonal diversity was possibly underestimated. Only 5 or 6 people who got AZD1222 tested seropositive at baseline.

In regard to this clone: Its target is unknown.

Using immunoSEQ multiplex PCR, the repertoire was profiled, and TCRdb retains in-frame clones only, with some absent. The sample comprises about 140,000 clones, around 89% of which are singletons, and about 4.4% rests with the top ten. The source material was peripheral blood, sampled on day 0 of AZD1222 vaccination. The clonotype was recovered from an adult in good health. This rearrangement joins TRBV24-1 to TRBJ2-7, with 7 nucleotides matching TRBD2. Here the CDR3 reads CATTGLVPTYEQYF. The CDR3 region has the DNA TGTGCCACCACTGGACTAGTCCCTACCTACGAGCAGTACTTC.